In its sample, the clone carrying this TCR beta chain was seen many times. The data were obtained in a study of Graves' ophthalmopathy and Graves' hyperthyroidism. Stable hyperthyroidism referred to disease that showed no ophthalmopathy within 18 months of follow-up. New diagnoses, under 2 months' duration, and ages 18 to 65 characterized the hyperthyroidism patients. Exclusion criteria comprised other autoimmune diseases, uncontrolled infections, pregnancy or lactation in patients. The starting material, 10 ml of fresh peripheral blood, provided the PBMCs. The authors amplified TCR beta CDR3 regions from RNA transcripts. HTBI-primed first-round RT-PCR preceded second-round multiplex PCR. Each CDR3 protein is one row after TCRdb ran MiXCR on the multiplex PCR reads. Among a few hundred thousand distinct CDR3 sequences listed, about a sixth were seen once. Germline V gene lookup returns CDR1 SGHRS and CDR2 YFSETQ. V lost 1 base and J 3 bases, leaving 11 bases between the germline ends. This CDR3 has 14 amino acids.

The receptor's source is an adult woman with stable Graves' hyperthyroidism. The sample taken for sequencing was peripheral blood. The rearrangement joins TRBV5-1 to TRBJ2-7, with a tentative D call TRBD2 (6 bases). The CDR3 DNA follows: TGCGCCAGCAGCTTGACAGTGGACTACTACGAGCAGTACTTC. Protein product: CASSLTVDYYEQYF.